The 19 T cell receptor beta chains given below trace back to one sample, sequenced in a study of cytomegalovirus exposure and HLA in healthy donors. This PCR relied on a set of 60 Vbeta primers and 13 Jbeta primers. TCRdb's copy holds only in-frame clones and misses some; the assay was immunoSEQ multiplex PCR. The table includes 120,000 to 150,000 clones, roughly three quarters detected once. Sequencing input: PBMCs. The source is a woman aged 25 to 45 in good health and CMV-seronegative.

A single count supports this clone. The V and J genes are TRBV6-1 and TRBJ1-5; TRBD1 is a possible D gene (6 bases). Germline V lookup: CDR1 MNHNS, CDR2 SASEGT. The CDR3 is 15 amino acids. Deletions cut 6 bases from V and 7 bases from J, with 19 bases between. In nucleotides, the CDR3 is TGTGCCAGCAGACCCATTCAGGGGCTCAGGCAGCCCCAGCATTTT. Translated, it gives CASRPIQGLRQPQHF.

This chain links TRBV27 with TRBJ2-5; 7 nucleotides line up with TRBD1. The end of the DNA aligns better with TRBJ2-7, so the J call may be wrong. CDR3 length: 15 residues. Germline CDR1 MNHEY, CDR2 SMNVEV (reference sequence). The CDR3 region is CASSPHLGGGNEQYF. CDR3 sequence (DNA): TGTGCCAGCAGCCCACATTTAGGGGGCGGAAACGAGCAGTACTTC.

This chain joins TRBV6-6 and TRBJ1-2; 7 nucleotides align to TRBD1. The ends lost 7 bases at V and 4 bases at J; junction bases unmatched: 9. Looked up from germline, CDR1 is MNHNY and CDR2 is SVGAGI (reference sequence). CDR3 size: 14 residues. As DNA, the CDR3 is TGTGCCAGCACTAACGAGGGACAGATCTATGGCTACACCTTC. Amino acids: CASTNEGQIYGYTF.

The chain joins TRBV11-2 to TRBJ1-2; 7 bases match TRBD1. CDR1 is SGHAT, CDR2 FQNNGV, per germline. The CDR3 spans 15 residues. V lost 3 bases, J lost 4 bases, and 8 bases stayed unmatched. Here the CDR3 reads CASSLSGGFFYGYTF. The CDR3 nucleotides read TGTGCCAGCAGCTTGTCAGGGGGTTTTTTCTATGGCTACACCTTC.

This chain connects TRBV30 to TRBJ1-6; tentatively, D is TRBD1 (6 bases). The germline V gene encodes CDR1 GTSNPN and CDR2 SVGIG (reference sequence). Between the trimmed V and J ends, which lost 8 bases and 10 bases, there was a span of 15 bases. This CDR3 is 12 amino acids long. In DNA form, the CDR3 reads TGTGCCAGCTCAGACAGGTTATCACCCCTCCACTTT. Its protein is CASSDRLSPLHF.

This chain links TRBV9 with TRBJ2-6; the match to TRBD1 covers 8 bases. Germline V gives CDR1 SGDLS, CDR2 YYNGEE. The V gene end was trimmed by 9 bases and the J gene end by 2 bases; junction bases not matched to a gene: 10. The CDR3 spans 16 residues. CDR3 nucleotides: TGTGCCACAAACAGGGGGGAAGGAACTGGGGCCAACGTCCTGACTTTC. It yields the protein CATNRGEGTGANVLTF.

The chain recombines TRBV18 with TRBJ2-4; D might be TRBD1 (6 bases). Germline CDR1 is KGHSH and CDR2 is LQKENI. The V gene lost 2 bases and the J gene lost 2 bases, with 13 bases spanning the gap. The CDR3 contains 16 residues. The CDR3 here is CASSPRAGDPKNIQYF. CDR3 sequence (DNA): TGTGCCAGCTCACCAAGGGCAGGGGATCCCAAAAACATTCAGTACTTC.

In the case of this clone: The identical CDR3 is also encoded by other nucleotide sequences in the sample. The V call is TRBV6-4, the J call TRBJ2-1, with D maybe TRBD2 (6 bases). Trimming took off 0 bases at V and 0 bases at J, with 6 bases between the two ends. CDR3 length: 15 residues. CDR1 MRHNA and CDR2 SNTAGT come from the germline V gene. The CDR3 protein is CASSDSSGSYNEQFF. Written as DNA, the CDR3 is TGTGCCAGCAGTGACTCTAGCGGCTCCTACAATGAGCAGTTCTTC.

This clone was detected once. The chain combines TRBV6-1 with TRBJ1-1; 8 bases map to TRBD1. Germline CDR1 MNHNS, CDR2 SASEGT. V gave up 1 base and J gave up 5 bases; unmatched junction bases: 6. This CDR3 is built from 15 residues. CDR3 loop: CASSEGTGTGTEAFF. Here the CDR3 DNA reads TGTGCCAGCAGTGAAGGGACGGGGACAGGTACTGAAGCTTTCTTT.

This clone was detected only once. This chain connects TRBV18 to TRBJ1-2; TRBD1 matches 9 bases. V trimming: 9 bases; J trimming: 6 bases; junction bases outside the gene matches: 17. CDR1 and CDR2 (germline): KGHSH, LQKENI. The length of the CDR3 is 16 residues. The CDR3 reads CASSDQPGQGMDGYTF. CDR3 DNA: TGTGCCAGTTCAGACCAACCGGGACAGGGAATGGATGGCTACACCTTC.

J is TRBJ2-5 and V is TRBV7-9; no clear D. This CDR3 has 14 residues. Trimming took off 2 bases at V and 2 bases at J, with 9 bases between the two ends. CDR1 is SEHNR, CDR2 FQNEAQ, per germline (reference sequence). CDR3 residues: CASSLRVLQETQYF. In DNA, the CDR3 is TGTGCCAGCAGCTTAAGAGTTCTACAAGAGACCCAGTACTTC.

As DNA, the CDR3 is TGTGCCAGCAGTTACACGGGGGGAGGCCCAGATACGCAGTATTTT. The encoded protein is CASSYTGGGPDTQYF. The chain is built from TRBV6-5 and TRBJ2-3, with 7 bases identical to TRBD2. J was trimmed by 4 bases and V by 2 bases; bases with no gene match: 6. The CDR3 has 15 amino acids. Looked up from germline, CDR1 is MNHEY and CDR2 is SVGAGI.

The chain recombines TRBV21-1 with TRBJ1-1; the D segment call TRBD1 is taken from the table without a DNA check. TRBV21-1 is deemed a pseudogene. The CDR3 runs 13 residues. The CDR3 is CASVRGLQGEAFF. Here the CDR3 DNA reads TGTGCCAGCGTAAGGGGGCTCCAGGGTGAAGCTTTCTTT.

The gene calls are TRBV5-4 and TRBJ2-3, with 8 bases identical to TRBD2. CDR3 length: 15 amino acids. Germline V gene sequence: CDR1 SGHNT, CDR2 YYREEE (reference sequence). Trimming cost V 4 bases and J 2 bases; bases outside gene matches: 6. The DNA for the CDR3 is TGTGCCAGCAGCCTCGGACTAGCTTTCACAGATACGCAGTATTTT. Residues: CASSLGLAFTDTQYF. Full variable domain (remainder filled in from reference TRBV5-4 and TRBJ2-3): ETGVTQSPTHLIKTRGQQVTLRCSSQSGHNTVSWYQQALGQGPQFIFQYYREEENGRGNFPPRFSGLQFPNYSSELNVNALELDDSALYLCASSLGLAFTDTQYFGPGTRLTVL.

The count of this clone is one. V is TRBV27 and J is TRBJ1-4, with D perhaps TRBD1 (5 bases). Trimming took off 6 bases at V and 4 bases at J, with 15 bases between the two ends. Germline lookup yields CDR1 MNHEY and CDR2 SMNVEV (reference sequence). The CDR3 contains 15 residues. CDR3 sequence (DNA): TGTGCCAGCAGCCGTCAGCCCGACAGTAATGAAAAACTGTTTTTT. Amino acid sequence: CASSRQPDSNEKLFF.

The chain uses TRBV18 and TRBJ2-7, with TRBD1 as a possible D gene (6 bases). The germline V gene has CDR1 KGHSH and CDR2 LQKENI. Trimming removed 4 bases at V and 5 bases at J, with 12 bases between. CDR3 length: 13 amino acids. Written as DNA, the CDR3 is TGTGCCAGCTCACAATCAACAGGGAACGAGCAGTACTTC. This gives the protein CASSQSTGNEQYF. Full variable domain (remainder filled in from reference TRBV18 and TRBJ2-7): NAGVMQNPRHLVRRRGQEARLRCSPMKGHSHVYWYRQLPEEGLKFMVYLQKENIIDESGMPKERFSAEFPKEGPSILRIQQVVRGDSAAYFCASSQSTGNEQYFGPGTRLTVT.

The rearrangement uses TRBV5-6 and TRBJ1-5; 7 bases line up with TRBD1. The CDR3 covers 14 residues. In germline, CDR1 is SGHDT, CDR2 YYEEEE. J gave up 6 bases and V 0 bases, and 3 bases lay outside the gene matches. CDR3 DNA sequence: TGTGCCAGCAGCTTGGGACAGGGTGGTCAGCCCCAGCATTTT. Translating gives CASSLGQGGQPQHF. Full variable domain (rest looked up from reference TRBV5-6 and TRBJ1-5): DAGVTQSPTHLIKTRGQQVTLRCSPKSGHDTVSWYQQALGQGPQFIFQYYEEEERQRGNFPDRFSGHQFPNYSSELNVNALLLGDSALYLCASSLGQGGQPQHFGDGTRLSIL.

V and J are TRBV2 and TRBJ2-2; TRBD2 agrees at 7 bases. Trimming removed 4 bases from V and 1 base from J; junction bases left unmatched: 6. From germline, CDR1 is SNHLY and CDR2 FYNNEI. The CDR3 covers 16 residues. The CDR3 reads CASSVFGGRNTGELFF. CDR3 DNA: TGTGCCAGCAGTGTATTTGGCGGGAGGAACACCGGGGAGCTGTTTTTT.

The chain carries TRBV28 and TRBJ1-6; the D gene is possibly TRBD1 (5 bases). Looked up from germline, CDR1 is MDHEN and CDR2 is SYDVKM. Trimming removed 3 bases at V and 8 bases at J, with 11 bases between. The CDR3 is 14 residues long. CDR3 sequence reads: CASSFGARDSPLHF. In nucleotides, the CDR3 is TGTGCCAGCAGTTTTGGGGCAAGAGATTCACCCCTCCACTTT.